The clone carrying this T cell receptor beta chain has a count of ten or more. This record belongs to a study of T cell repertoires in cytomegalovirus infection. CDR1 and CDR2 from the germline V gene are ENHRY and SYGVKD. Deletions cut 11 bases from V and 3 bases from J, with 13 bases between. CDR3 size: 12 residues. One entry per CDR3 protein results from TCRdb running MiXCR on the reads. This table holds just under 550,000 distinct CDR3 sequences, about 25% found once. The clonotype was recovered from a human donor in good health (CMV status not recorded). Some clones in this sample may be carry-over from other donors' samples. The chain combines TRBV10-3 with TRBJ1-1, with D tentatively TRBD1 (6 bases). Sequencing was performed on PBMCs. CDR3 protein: CAVSGVDTEAFF. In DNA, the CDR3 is TGTGCCGTCTCAGGGGTGGACACTGAAGCTTTCTTT.